Listed below are T cell receptor beta chains from one sample, sequenced in a study of blood T cell repertoires in COVID-19. Assay: immunoSEQ multiplex PCR; the TCRdb copy retains only in-frame clones and omits some. The sample has 150,000 or so clones; roughly 83% are singletons. Sequenced input: PBMCs or T cells enriched from blood (not recorded which). The receptor source for this set is a woman aged 60-75 years who had recovered from COVID-19. CDR3s include the opening cysteine and the closing phenylalanine or tryptophan. The D gene is left open where the match is weak. The listing skips clone size in some rows; elsewhere it reads once, few, many or a size class.

abundance: -
v_gene: TRBV28
d_gene: TRBD2
j_gene: TRBJ2-3
CDR3nt: TGTGCCAGCGACTCCCCTAGCGGGAGCACAGATACGCAGTATTTT
CDR3aa: CASDSPSGSTDTQYF

abundance: few
v_gene: TRBV3-1/TRBV3-2
d_gene: -
j_gene: TRBJ1-2
CDR3nt: TGTGCCAGCAGCCCCTTAATACAGGCCGTGAGTGGAGTTGGCTACACCTTC
CDR3aa: CASSPLIQAVSGVGYTF

abundance: -
v_gene: TRBV28
d_gene: TRBD1
j_gene: TRBJ1-1
CDR3nt: TGTGCCAGCAGTTTGACAGGGGGCGTAACTGAAGCTTTCTTT
CDR3aa: CASSLTGGVTEAFF

abundance: -
v_gene: TRBV27
d_gene: TRBD2
j_gene: TRBJ2-3
CDR3nt: TGTGCCAGCAGTCCGTCTAGCGGGGAGTTCACAGATACGCAGTATTTT
CDR3aa: CASSPSSGEFTDTQYF

abundance: -
v_gene: TRBV12-3/TRBV12-4
d_gene: TRBD1
j_gene: TRBJ1-2
CDR3nt: TGTGCCAGCAGTTTACAGGGGGCAATTGGCTACACCTTC
CDR3aa: CASSLQGAIGYTF

abundance: few
v_gene: TRBV3-1/TRBV3-2
d_gene: -
j_gene: TRBJ1-4
CDR3nt: TGTGCCAGCAGCCAAGTTGGGCCGGTCAATCTGTTTTTT
CDR3aa: CASSQVGPVNLFF

abundance: -
v_gene: TRBV4-1
d_gene: -
j_gene: TRBJ2-2
CDR3nt: TGCGCCAGCAGCCCTGGACAGAACACCGGGGAGCTGTTTTTT
CDR3aa: CASSPGQNTGELFF

abundance: -
v_gene: TRBV19
d_gene: TRBD1
j_gene: TRBJ1-5
CDR3nt: TGTGCCAGTAGGGCGGACAGGGTGAGCAATCAGCCCCAGCATTTT
CDR3aa: CASRADRVSNQPQHF

abundance: -
v_gene: TRBV11-1
d_gene: -
j_gene: TRBJ1-4
CDR3nt: TGTGCCAGCTCCCTAAGCCCCAATGAAAAACTGTTTTTT
CDR3aa: CASSLSPNEKLFF

abundance: -
v_gene: TRBV11-2
d_gene: TRBD2
j_gene: TRBJ2-3
CDR3nt: TGTGCCAGCAGCTTAGACGGGGGGGCCTCAGATACGCAGTATTTT
CDR3aa: CASSLDGGASDTQYF

abundance: -
v_gene: TRBV5-8
d_gene: -
j_gene: TRBJ1-4
CDR3nt: TGTGCCAGCAGCTTGGGTCCGCGTGAAAAACTGTTTTTT
CDR3aa: CASSLGPREKLFF

abundance: -
v_gene: TRBV6-5
d_gene: TRBD2
j_gene: TRBJ2-1
CDR3nt: TGTGCCAGTACTCTAGCGGGGGGTGAGCAGTTCTTC
CDR3aa: CASTLAGGEQFF

abundance: -
v_gene: TRBV10-2
d_gene: -
j_gene: TRBJ2-2
CDR3nt: TGCGCCAGCAGACCGCTACTAAACACCGGGGAGCTGTTTTTT
CDR3aa: CASRPLLNTGELFF

abundance: -
v_gene: TRBV28
d_gene: TRBD1
j_gene: TRBJ2-7
CDR3nt: TGTGCCAGCAGTTCGGGACAGGGGTACTACGAGCAGTACTTC
CDR3aa: CASSSGQGYYEQYF

abundance: -
v_gene: TRBV12-3/TRBV12-4
d_gene: -
j_gene: TRBJ2-7
CDR3nt: TGTGCCAGCAGTTTCGGGGGCTACGAGCAGTACTTC
CDR3aa: CASSFGGYEQYF

abundance: -
v_gene: TRBV5-1
d_gene: TRBD1
j_gene: TRBJ1-3
CDR3nt: TGCGCCAGCAGCAAGACAGGGACCCCATCCGGAAACACCATATATTTT
CDR3aa: CASSKTGTPSGNTIYF

abundance: -
v_gene: TRBV18
d_gene: TRBD2
j_gene: TRBJ2-5
CDR3nt: TGTGCCAGCTCACGGTTCGTTCTCTCGTCGACACTAGCGGAGACCCAGTACTTC
CDR3aa: CASSRFVLSSTLAETQYF

abundance: -
v_gene: TRBV5-4
d_gene: TRBD1
j_gene: TRBJ1-1
CDR3nt: TGTGCCAGCGGACGCCCGGGACAGGGGACGATGAACACTGAAGCTTTCTTT
CDR3aa: CASGRPGQGTMNTEAFF

abundance: -
v_gene: TRBV5-5
d_gene: -
j_gene: TRBJ2-7
CDR3nt: TGTGCCAGCACGAGCGGGCTTTACGAGCAGTACTTC
CDR3aa: CASTSGLYEQYF

abundance: -
v_gene: TRBV19
d_gene: -
j_gene: TRBJ2-4
CDR3nt: TGTGCCAGTAGTATCAGCAGGGCCAAAAACATTCAGTACTTC
CDR3aa: CASSISRAKNIQYF

abundance: -
v_gene: TRBV6-5
d_gene: -
j_gene: TRBJ2-7
CDR3nt: TGTGCCAGCAGTTCCAGACCCTCGACAGGGCGGGATCAGTACTTC
CDR3aa: CASSSRPSTGRDQYF

abundance: once
v_gene: TRBV5-1
d_gene: TRBD1
j_gene: TRBJ2-7
CDR3nt: TGCGCCAGCAGCCAGGGACAGGGGCCCTACGAGCAGTACTTC
CDR3aa: CASSQGQGPYEQYF

abundance: -
v_gene: TRBV5-5
d_gene: TRBD1
j_gene: TRBJ1-2
CDR3nt: TGTGCCAGCAGTATGACGACAGGGGGGATCTATAACTATGGCTACACCTTC
CDR3aa: CASSMTTGGIYNYGYTF

abundance: -
v_gene: TRBV4-2
d_gene: TRBD2
j_gene: TRBJ2-7
CDR3nt: TGTGCCAGCAGCCAAGATGGAATCGGGACTAGCACTACTTACGAGCAGTACTTC
CDR3aa: CASSQDGIGTSTTYEQYF

abundance: -
v_gene: TRBV4-2
d_gene: -
j_gene: TRBJ2-2
CDR3nt: TGTGCCAGCAGCCCGTTAGTTGGCGGGGAGCTGTTTTTT
CDR3aa: CASSPLVGGELFF

abundance: -
v_gene: TRBV7-9
d_gene: -
j_gene: TRBJ2-5
CDR3nt: TGTGCCAGCAGCTTGCCGTTGGCACAAGAGACCCAGTACTTC
CDR3aa: CASSLPLAQETQYF

abundance: -
v_gene: TRBV6-6
d_gene: TRBD1
j_gene: TRBJ1-4
CDR3nt: TGTGCCAGCAGTCGTGGACAGGGAGGTGAAAAACTGTTTTTT
CDR3aa: CASSRGQGGEKLFF

abundance: -
v_gene: TRBV9
d_gene: TRBD2
j_gene: TRBJ2-1
CDR3nt: TGTGCCAGCAGTCGGAGCGGGGGTGAGTTCTACAATGAGCAGTTCTTC
CDR3aa: CASSRSGGEFYNEQFF

abundance: -
v_gene: TRBV6-5
d_gene: TRBD1
j_gene: TRBJ1-5
CDR3nt: TGTGCCAGCAGTTACTTACAGGGGTCAGGACCCCAGCATTTT
CDR3aa: CASSYLQGSGPQHF

abundance: -
v_gene: TRBV14
d_gene: TRBD2
j_gene: TRBJ2-7
CDR3nt: TGTGCCAGCAGCCTGGGACTAGCGGGCGGGGAGCAGTACTTC
CDR3aa: CASSLGLAGGEQYF

abundance: -
v_gene: TRBV10-3
d_gene: TRBD2
j_gene: TRBJ2-1
CDR3nt: TGTGCCATCCGCGGGAGCTCCTACAATGAGCAGTTCTTC
CDR3aa: CAIRGSSYNEQFF

abundance: once
v_gene: TRBV5-1
d_gene: TRBD1
j_gene: TRBJ1-4
CDR3nt: TGCGCCAGCAGCCTAACCCCGGGACAGGTTAATGAAAAACTGTTTTTT
CDR3aa: CASSLTPGQVNEKLFF

abundance: -
v_gene: TRBV11-2
d_gene: -
j_gene: TRBJ1-2
CDR3nt: TGTGCCAGCAGCTTAGTAGGCAGGGTCTCTTCTAACTATGGCTACACCTTC
CDR3aa: CASSLVGRVSSNYGYTF

abundance: -
v_gene: TRBV7-9
d_gene: TRBD1
j_gene: TRBJ1-1
CDR3nt: TGTGCCAGCAGCTTGGGACAGGGGGCGGACACTGAAGCTTTCTTT
CDR3aa: CASSLGQGADTEAFF

abundance: -
v_gene: TRBV27
d_gene: TRBD1
j_gene: TRBJ1-5
CDR3nt: TGTGCCAGCAGTTTAATATACAGGGGTGGCAATCAGCCCCAGCATTTT
CDR3aa: CASSLIYRGGNQPQHF

abundance: -
v_gene: TRBV6-5
d_gene: TRBD1
j_gene: TRBJ1-1
CDR3nt: TGTGCCAGCAGTCAGGACAGGGAAGCTTTCTTT
CDR3aa: CASSQDREAFF

abundance: -
v_gene: TRBV6-5
d_gene: TRBD1
j_gene: TRBJ2-2
CDR3nt: TGTGCCAGCAGTTGGACAGGGGGCGCCCCCGGGGAGCTGTTTTTT
CDR3aa: CASSWTGGAPGELFF

abundance: once
v_gene: TRBV7-9
d_gene: -
j_gene: TRBJ2-2
CDR3nt: TGTGCCAGCAGCTTGACACCCGGGGAGCTGTTTTTT
CDR3aa: CASSLTPGELFF

abundance: -
v_gene: TRBV2
d_gene: -
j_gene: TRBJ1-3
CDR3nt: TGTGCCAGCAGTGGGGGCCTGGGCTCTGGAAACACCATATATTTT
CDR3aa: CASSGGLGSGNTIYF

abundance: -
v_gene: TRBV12-3/TRBV12-4
d_gene: -
j_gene: TRBJ2-2
CDR3nt: TGTGCCAGCACCGACTTATTACCCGGGGAGCTGTTTTTT
CDR3aa: CASTDLLPGELFF

abundance: -
v_gene: TRBV29-1
d_gene: -
j_gene: TRBJ1-1
CDR3nt: TGCAGCGTTGAAGATCTGGGGCTACCCAACACTGAAGCTTTCTTT
CDR3aa: CSVEDLGLPNTEAFF

abundance: -
v_gene: TRBV5-1
d_gene: -
j_gene: TRBJ1-1
CDR3nt: TGCGCCAGCAGCTCGCTTGGGGGGAACGAAGCTTTCTTT
CDR3aa: CASSSLGGNEAFF

abundance: -
v_gene: TRBV7-2
d_gene: -
j_gene: TRBJ2-1
CDR3nt: TGTGCCAGCAGCACGGGACTGATCTCCTACAATGAGCAGTTCTTC
CDR3aa: CASSTGLISYNEQFF

abundance: -
v_gene: TRBV28
d_gene: -
j_gene: TRBJ1-2
CDR3nt: TGTGCCAGCCAACGGAACTATGGCTACACCTTC
CDR3aa: CASQRNYGYTF

abundance: -
v_gene: TRBV6-5
d_gene: -
j_gene: TRBJ2-2
CDR3nt: TGTGCCAGCAGTTACTTTAAACAGGGCGGGGAGCTGTTTTTT
CDR3aa: CASSYFKQGGELFF

abundance: once
v_gene: TRBV24-1
d_gene: TRBD1
j_gene: TRBJ2-5
CDR3nt: TGTGCCACCGGAACGACAGGGGGCCGAGAGACCCAGTACTTC
CDR3aa: CATGTTGGRETQYF

abundance: -
v_gene: TRBV19
d_gene: -
j_gene: TRBJ2-1
CDR3nt: TGTGCCAGTAGTTTCAGAAATGAGCAGTTCTTC
CDR3aa: CASSFRNEQFF

abundance: -
v_gene: TRBV18
d_gene: TRBD1
j_gene: TRBJ1-2
CDR3nt: TGTGCCAGCGCGCAGGGGGAACTGGAATATTATGGCTACACCTTC
CDR3aa: CASAQGELEYYGYTF

abundance: few
v_gene: TRBV10-3
d_gene: -
j_gene: TRBJ1-1
CDR3nt: TGTGCCATCAGTGAACAGGGCCGAGAAGCTTTCTTT
CDR3aa: CAISEQGREAFF

abundance: once
v_gene: TRBV28
d_gene: -
j_gene: TRBJ1-2
CDR3nt: TGTGCCAGCAGTTTGGGCGGGGCAGAAGGTAACTATGGCTACACCTTC
CDR3aa: CASSLGGAEGNYGYTF

abundance: few
v_gene: TRBV5-1
d_gene: -
j_gene: TRBJ1-5
CDR3nt: TGCGCCAGCAGCCCGGACAGTAGCAATCAGCCCCAGCATTTT
CDR3aa: CASSPDSSNQPQHF

abundance: -
v_gene: TRBV5-1
d_gene: TRBD1
j_gene: TRBJ1-6
CDR3nt: TGCGCCAGCAGCCAAGGGACAGGGGCCTGGGGAGATAATTCACCCCTCCACTTT
CDR3aa: CASSQGTGAWGDNSPLHF

abundance: -
v_gene: TRBV5-1
d_gene: -
j_gene: TRBJ1-3
CDR3nt: TGCGCCAGCAGCTTGGATCCGGGGTTCGGAAACACCATATATTTT
CDR3aa: CASSLDPGFGNTIYF

abundance: -
v_gene: TRBV19
d_gene: -
j_gene: TRBJ2-5
CDR3nt: TGTGCCAGTACCGCTCGGCAGGGTTGGCGGGAGACCCAGTACTTC
CDR3aa: CASTARQGWRETQYF

abundance: -
v_gene: TRBV19
d_gene: -
j_gene: TRBJ2-2
CDR3nt: TGTGCCAGTGGGAGCGGGTTCGGGGAGCTGTTTTTT
CDR3aa: CASGSGFGELFF